This T cell receptor (beta chain) appears in the sequencing data of a study of graft-versus-host responses after intestinal transplantation (dated by TCRdb to the early 2020s). In the study overall: Multivisceral, liver-intestinal, or isolated intestinal transplants were received by the recipients. Every recipient was given anti-thymocyte globulin induction, followed by around three years of maintenance tacrolimus and steroids. Bulk TCR-beta CDR3 sequencing was used to track graft-versus-host and host-versus-graft alloreactive T cell clones in the graft, circulation and bone marrow after intestinal transplantation. Alloreactive clones were identified by sequencing pre-transplant mixed lymphocyte reaction products and comparing these products with unstimulated pre-transplant donor and recipient T cells. The cohort enrolled approximately 24 intestinal transplant recipients, one of whom was a retransplant, and a few patients without pretransplant specimens were excluded. A peak of at least 4% donor T cells among recipient peripheral blood mononuclear cells was the definition used for donor T cell macrochimerism. Rather than being sequenced by the commercial service, samples from a few later patients were sequenced in-house on an Illumina MiSeq and processed with MiXCR.

Preparation of the library involved the immunoSEQ multiplex PCR assay. For most patients, genomic DNA was isolated with the Qiagen DNeasy Blood and Tissue Kit and sent frozen to Adaptive Biotechnologies for TCR sequencing. For most patients, genomic DNA was subjected to high-throughput TCR-beta CDR3 sequencing by Adaptive Biotechnologies. The authors' pipeline ran thus. Adaptive's ImmunoSEQ software supplied the TCR sequencing data for 15 to 20 patients, while MiXCR and VDJtools were used to process a few other patients. To correct CD4 versus CD8 sorting errors, sequences present in both subsets at a frequency ratio below 5:1 were removed. CDR3 nucleotide sequences shared by donor and recipient were removed because the origin of these sequences could not be assigned. At least 2-fold expansion over unstimulated cells and a minimum CFSE-low frequency of 0.002% (template counts) or 0.001% (read counts) were required for clones to be classified as alloreactive. Mappable clones were those detected in sequenced pre-transplant spleen, lymph node, or MLR CFSE-low populations of the donor or recipient. The cumulative frequency of alloreactive clones was calculated as a percentage of all sequences, weighted by copy number. TCRdb re-hosts the immuneACCESS table, in-frame sequences only. Its copies lack some clones; in the studies checked, an unresolved V gene accounts for under half of them, and the cause for the rest is not known. V and J calls and clone size are given by that table; D and trimming were obtained from the DNA. The sample table records 80,000 to 100,000 clones; approximately 87% of these occur just once. The ten largest make up nearly 0.11% of the sample.

The time point tag for this specimen amounts to: cells obtained before transplantation from donor or recipient. CD3+CD4+ and CD3+CD8+ populations were FACS-sorted from unstimulated pre-transplant donor and recipient cells taken from spleen or lymph nodes. General study outcomes and caveats: Early after transplant, peak levels of circulating GvH clones were associated with declines in HvG clones. GvH clones were detected in recipient bone marrow, and some of these GvH clones were observed earlier in ileal mucosa or blood, consistent with an intestinal mucosal origin. The conclusions were limited by the relatively low number and heterogeneity of the intestinal transplant patients. Patients with donor T cell macrochimerism had high GvH to HvG T cell clonal ratios in their allografts.

V is trimmed back by 1 base and J by 1 base, and the junction contains 2 bases that no gene match accounts for. Looking up the germline V gene yields CDR1 MNHEY and CDR2 SVGAGI. From its cysteine to its phenylalanine, the CDR3 spans 15 amino acids. Kept here is only the CDR3 DNA, which spans 45 bases and is read in frame from base 1. A remark on this clone: Its binding antigen is unknown. Nothing much larger sits one base from this clone, and base qualities are not available.

This clonotype was obtained from a human donor who received an intestinal transplant. This chain is built from TRBV6-5 and TRBJ2-5; 8 bases in the middle match TRBD1. Sequenced here: unstimulated CD4+ T cells sorted from spleen or lymph node cells, sampled before intestinal transplant. The nucleotide sequence reads as follows: TGTGCCAGCAGTTACTTAACAGGGGGCCAAGAGACCCAGTACTTC. Its translation reads: CASSYLTGGQETQYF.